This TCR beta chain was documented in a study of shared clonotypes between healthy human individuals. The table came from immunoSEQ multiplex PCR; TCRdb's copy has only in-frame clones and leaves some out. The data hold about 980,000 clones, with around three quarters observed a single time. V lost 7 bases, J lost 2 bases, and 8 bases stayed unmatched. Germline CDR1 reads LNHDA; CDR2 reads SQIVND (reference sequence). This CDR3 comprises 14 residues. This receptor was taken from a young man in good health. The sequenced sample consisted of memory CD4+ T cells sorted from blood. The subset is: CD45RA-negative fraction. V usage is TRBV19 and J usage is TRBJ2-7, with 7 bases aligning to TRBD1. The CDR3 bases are TGTGCCAGTACCCCCACGGACAGGACCTACGAGCAGTACTTC. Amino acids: CASTPTDRTYEQYF. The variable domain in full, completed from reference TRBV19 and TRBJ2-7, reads DGGITQSPKYLFRKEGQNVTLSCEQNLNHDAMYWYRQDPGQGLRLIYYSQIVNDFQKGDIAEGYSVSREKKESFPLTVTSAQKNPTAFYLCASTPTDRTYEQYFGPGTRLTVT.